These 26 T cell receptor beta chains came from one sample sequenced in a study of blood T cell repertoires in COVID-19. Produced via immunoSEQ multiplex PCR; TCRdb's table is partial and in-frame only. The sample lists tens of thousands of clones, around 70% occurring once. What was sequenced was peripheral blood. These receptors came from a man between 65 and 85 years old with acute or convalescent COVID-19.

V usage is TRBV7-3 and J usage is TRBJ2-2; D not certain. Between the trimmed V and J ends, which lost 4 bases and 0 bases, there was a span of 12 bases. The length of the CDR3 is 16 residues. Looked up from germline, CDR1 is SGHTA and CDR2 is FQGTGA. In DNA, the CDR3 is TGTGCCAGCAGCTCCACAACAGTCGCGAACACCGGGGAGCTGTTTTTT. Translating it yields CASSSTTVANTGELFF. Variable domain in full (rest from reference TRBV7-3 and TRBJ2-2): GAGVSQTPSNKVTEKGKYVELRCDPISGHTALYWYRQSLGQGPEFLIYFQGTGAADDSGLPNDRFFAVRPEGSVSTLKIQRTERGDSAVYLCASSSTTVANTGELFFGEGSRLTVL.

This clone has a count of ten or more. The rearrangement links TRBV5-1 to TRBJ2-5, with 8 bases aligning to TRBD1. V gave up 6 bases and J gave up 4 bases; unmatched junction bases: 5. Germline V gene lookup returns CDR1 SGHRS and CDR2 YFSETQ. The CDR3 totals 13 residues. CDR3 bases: TGCGCCAGCATCCCTACAGGGGGAGAGACCCAGTACTTC. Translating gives CASIPTGGETQYF.

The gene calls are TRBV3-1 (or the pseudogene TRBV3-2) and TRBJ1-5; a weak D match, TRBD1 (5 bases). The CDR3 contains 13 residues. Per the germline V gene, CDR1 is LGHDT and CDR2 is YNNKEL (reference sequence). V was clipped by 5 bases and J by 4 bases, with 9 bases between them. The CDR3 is CASSGTSNQPQHF. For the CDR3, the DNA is TGTGCCAGCAGCGGGACTAGTAATCAGCCCCAGCATTTT.

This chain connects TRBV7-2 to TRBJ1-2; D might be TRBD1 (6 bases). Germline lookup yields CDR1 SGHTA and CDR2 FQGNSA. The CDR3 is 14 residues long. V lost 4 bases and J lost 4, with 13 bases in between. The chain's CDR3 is CASSSGGGLYGYTF. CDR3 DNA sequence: TGTGCCAGCAGCTCTGGGGGCGGACTCTATGGCTACACCTTC.

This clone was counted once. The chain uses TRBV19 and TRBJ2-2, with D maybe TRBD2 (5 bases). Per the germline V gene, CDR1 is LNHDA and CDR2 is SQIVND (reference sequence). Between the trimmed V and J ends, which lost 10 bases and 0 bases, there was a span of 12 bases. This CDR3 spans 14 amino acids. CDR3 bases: TGTGCCACCACAGACTACGCGAACACCGGGGAGCTGTTTTTT. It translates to CATTDYANTGELFF.

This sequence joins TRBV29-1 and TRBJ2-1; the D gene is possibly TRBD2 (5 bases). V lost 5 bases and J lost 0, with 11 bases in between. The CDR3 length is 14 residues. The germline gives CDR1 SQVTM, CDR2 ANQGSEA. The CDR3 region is CSVSGPSSYNEQFF. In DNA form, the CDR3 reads TGCAGCGTTAGCGGTCCAAGCTCCTACAATGAGCAGTTCTTC.

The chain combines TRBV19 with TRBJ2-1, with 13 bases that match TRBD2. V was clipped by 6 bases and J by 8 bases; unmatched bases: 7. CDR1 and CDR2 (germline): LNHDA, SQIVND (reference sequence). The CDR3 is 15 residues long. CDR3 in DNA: TGTGCCAGTAGGGGGACTAGCGGGAATAGCGATGAGCAGTTCTTC. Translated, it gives CASRGTSGNSDEQFF.

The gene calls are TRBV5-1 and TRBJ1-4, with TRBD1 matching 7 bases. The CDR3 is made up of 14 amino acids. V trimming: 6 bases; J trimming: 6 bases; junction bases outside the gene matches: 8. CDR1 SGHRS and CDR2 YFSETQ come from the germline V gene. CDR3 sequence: CASTRDSSDEKLFF. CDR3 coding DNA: TGCGCCAGCACCAGGGACAGTTCTGATGAAAAACTGTTTTTT.

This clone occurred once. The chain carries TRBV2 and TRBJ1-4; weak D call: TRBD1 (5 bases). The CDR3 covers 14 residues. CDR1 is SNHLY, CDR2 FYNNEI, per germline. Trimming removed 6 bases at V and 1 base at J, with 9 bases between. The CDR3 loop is CASSNRRTNEKLFF. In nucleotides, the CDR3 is TGTGCCAGCAGCAACAGGAGAACTAATGAAAAACTGTTTTTT.

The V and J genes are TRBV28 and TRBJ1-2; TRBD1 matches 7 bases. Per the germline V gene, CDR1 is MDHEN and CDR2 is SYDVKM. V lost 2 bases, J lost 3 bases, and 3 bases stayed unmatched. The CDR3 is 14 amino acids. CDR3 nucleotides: TGTGCCAGCAGTTTACGACAGGGTTACTATGGCTACACCTTC. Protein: CASSLRQGYYGYTF.

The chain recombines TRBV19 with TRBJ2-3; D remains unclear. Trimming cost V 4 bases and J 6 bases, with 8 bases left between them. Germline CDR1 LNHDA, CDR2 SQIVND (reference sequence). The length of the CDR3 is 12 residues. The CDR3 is CASSTYTDTQYF. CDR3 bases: TGTGCCAGTAGTACTTACACGGATACGCAGTATTTT.

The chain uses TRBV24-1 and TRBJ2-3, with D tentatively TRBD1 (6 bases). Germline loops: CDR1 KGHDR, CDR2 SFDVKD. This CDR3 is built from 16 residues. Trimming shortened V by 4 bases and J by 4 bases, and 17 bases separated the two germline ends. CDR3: CATSEGQRGDADTQYF. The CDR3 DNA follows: TGTGCCACCAGTGAGGGACAAAGGGGTGACGCAGATACGCAGTATTTT.

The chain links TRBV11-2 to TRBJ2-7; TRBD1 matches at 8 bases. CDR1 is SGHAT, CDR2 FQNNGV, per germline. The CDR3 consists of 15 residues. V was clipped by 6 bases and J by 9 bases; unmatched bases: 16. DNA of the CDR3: TGTGCCAGCAGTTCCCTGCAGGGGGCGGTGGGAGGGCAGTACTTC. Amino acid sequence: CASSSLQGAVGGQYF.

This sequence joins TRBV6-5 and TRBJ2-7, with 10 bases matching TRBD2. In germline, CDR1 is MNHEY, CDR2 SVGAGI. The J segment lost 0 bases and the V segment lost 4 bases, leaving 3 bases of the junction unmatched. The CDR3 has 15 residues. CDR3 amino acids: CASSFLAGDSYEQYF. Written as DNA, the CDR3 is TGTGCCAGCAGTTTCCTAGCGGGAGACTCCTACGAGCAGTACTTC.

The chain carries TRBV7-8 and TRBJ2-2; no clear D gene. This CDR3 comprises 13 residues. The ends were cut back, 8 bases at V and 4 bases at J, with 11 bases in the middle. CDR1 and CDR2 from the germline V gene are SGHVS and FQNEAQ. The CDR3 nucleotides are TGTGCCAGCCCCCTAAATTTCACCGGGGAGCTGTTTTTT. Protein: CASPLNFTGELFF.

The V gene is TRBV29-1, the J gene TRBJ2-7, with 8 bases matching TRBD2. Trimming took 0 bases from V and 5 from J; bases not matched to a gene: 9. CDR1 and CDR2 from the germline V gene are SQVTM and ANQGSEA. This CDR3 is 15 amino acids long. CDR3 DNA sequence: TGCAGCGTTGAAGATGTGGCGGGGGGTCTCAACGAGCAGTACTTC. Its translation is CSVEDVAGGLNEQYF.

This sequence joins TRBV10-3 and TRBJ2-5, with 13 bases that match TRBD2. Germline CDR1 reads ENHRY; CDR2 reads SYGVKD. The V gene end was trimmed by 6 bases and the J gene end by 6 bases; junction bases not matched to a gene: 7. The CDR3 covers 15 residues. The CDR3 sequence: CAISALAGGAKTQYF. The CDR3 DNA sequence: TGTGCCATCAGCGCACTAGCGGGAGGGGCCAAGACCCAGTACTTC.

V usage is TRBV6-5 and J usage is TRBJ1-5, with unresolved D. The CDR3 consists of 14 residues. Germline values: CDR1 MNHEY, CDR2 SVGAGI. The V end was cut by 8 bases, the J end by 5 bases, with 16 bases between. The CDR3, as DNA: TGTGCCAGCCGGAGTGGGAGCGGTGATCAGCCCCAGCATTTT. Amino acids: CASRSGSGDQPQHF.

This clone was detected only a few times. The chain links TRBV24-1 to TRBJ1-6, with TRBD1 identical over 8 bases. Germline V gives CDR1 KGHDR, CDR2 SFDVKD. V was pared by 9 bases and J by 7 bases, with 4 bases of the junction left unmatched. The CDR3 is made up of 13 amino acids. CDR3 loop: CATQDRDNSPLHF. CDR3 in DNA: TGTGCCACCCAGGACAGGGACAATTCACCCCTCCACTTT.

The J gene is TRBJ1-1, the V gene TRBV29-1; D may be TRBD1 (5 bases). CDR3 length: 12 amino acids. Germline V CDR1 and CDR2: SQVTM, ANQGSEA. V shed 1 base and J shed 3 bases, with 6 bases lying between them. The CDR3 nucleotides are TGCAGCGTTGAAGTCAGGGACACTGAAGCTTTCTTT. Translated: CSVEVRDTEAFF.

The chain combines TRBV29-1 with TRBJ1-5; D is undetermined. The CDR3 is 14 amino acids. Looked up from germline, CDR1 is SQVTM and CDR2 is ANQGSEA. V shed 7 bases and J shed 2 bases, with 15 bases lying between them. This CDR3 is CSATDSSGNQPQHF. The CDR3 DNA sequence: TGCAGCGCCACAGATTCCTCCGGCAATCAGCCCCAGCATTTT. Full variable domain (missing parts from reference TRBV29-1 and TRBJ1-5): SAVISQKPSRDICQRGTSLTIQCQVDSQVTMMFWYRQQPGQSLTLIATANQGSEATYESGFVIDKFPISRPNLTFSTLTVSNMSPEDSSIYLCSATDSSGNQPQHFGDGTRLSIL.

The CDR3 DNA sequence: TGTGCCAGCAGCTTTACGGGTTACAGCACAGATACGCAGTATTTT. It codes for CASSFTGYSTDTQYF. The chain is built from TRBV7-9 and TRBJ2-3, with no clear D. CDR1 and CDR2 from the germline V gene are SEHNR and FQNEAQ (reference sequence). V was clipped by 3 bases and J by 0 bases, with 10 bases between them. The length of the CDR3 is 15 residues.

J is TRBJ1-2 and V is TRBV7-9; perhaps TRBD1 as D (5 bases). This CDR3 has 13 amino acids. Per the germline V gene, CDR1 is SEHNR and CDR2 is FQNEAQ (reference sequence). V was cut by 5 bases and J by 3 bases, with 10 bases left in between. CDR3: CASSPGNYYGYTF. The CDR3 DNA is TGTGCCAGCAGCCCAGGGAACTACTATGGCTACACCTTC.

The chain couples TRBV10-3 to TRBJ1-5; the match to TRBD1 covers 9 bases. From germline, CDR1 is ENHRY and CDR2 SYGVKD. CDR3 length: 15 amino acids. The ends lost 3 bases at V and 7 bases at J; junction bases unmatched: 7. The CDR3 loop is CAISDPDTGGQPQHF. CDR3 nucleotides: TGTGCCATCAGTGATCCGGATACAGGGGGCCAGCCCCAGCATTTT.

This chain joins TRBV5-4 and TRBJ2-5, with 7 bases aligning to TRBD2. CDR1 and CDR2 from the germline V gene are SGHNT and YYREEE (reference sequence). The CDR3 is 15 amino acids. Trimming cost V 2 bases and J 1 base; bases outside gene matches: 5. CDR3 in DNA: TGTGCCAGCAGCTTCTCGGCGGGAGTCCAAGAGACCCAGTACTTC. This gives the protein CASSFSAGVQETQYF.

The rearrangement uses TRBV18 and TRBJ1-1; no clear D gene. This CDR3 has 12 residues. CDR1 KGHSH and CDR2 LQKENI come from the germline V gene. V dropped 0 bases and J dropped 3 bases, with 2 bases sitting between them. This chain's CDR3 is CASSPPYTEAFF. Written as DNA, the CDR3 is TGTGCCAGCTCACCACCCTACACTGAAGCTTTCTTT.